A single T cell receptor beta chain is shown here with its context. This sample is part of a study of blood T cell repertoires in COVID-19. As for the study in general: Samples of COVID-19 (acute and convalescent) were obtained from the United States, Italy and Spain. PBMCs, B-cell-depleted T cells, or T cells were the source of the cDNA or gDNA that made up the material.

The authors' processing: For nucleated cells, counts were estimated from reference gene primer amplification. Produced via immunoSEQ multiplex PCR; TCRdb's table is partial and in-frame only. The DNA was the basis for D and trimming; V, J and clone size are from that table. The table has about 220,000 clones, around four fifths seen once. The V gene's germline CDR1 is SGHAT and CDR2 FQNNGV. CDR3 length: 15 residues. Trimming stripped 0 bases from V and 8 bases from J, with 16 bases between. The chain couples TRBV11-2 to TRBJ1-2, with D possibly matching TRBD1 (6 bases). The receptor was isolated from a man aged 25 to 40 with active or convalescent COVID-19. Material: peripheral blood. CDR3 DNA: TGTGCCAGCAGCTTAGACGGCGGGGGCCGGACGGGCTACACCTTC. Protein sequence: CASSLDGGGRTGYTF.